This T cell receptor beta chain appears in the sequencing data of a study of OX40 agonist ivuxolimab in advanced cancers. Turning to the study itself: Clinicians treated patients with ivuxolimab, an agonistic anti-OX40 (CD134) antibody. It was permissible to have had prior anti-PD-1, anti-PD-L1 or anti-CTLA-4 therapy, and about 40% had some. Whole-study results and caveats: Average numbers of expanded clones were greater in CD8+ T cells than in CD4+.

To note about this clone: Its antigen is undetermined.

With V trimmed by 3 bases and J by 3 bases, 4 bases remained unmatched. Germline V gene sequence: CDR1 SGHAT, CDR2 FQNNGV. The CDR3 spans 15 residues. Data came from immunoSEQ multiplex PCR; TCRdb stores just in-frame clones and leaves some out. The sample includes tens of thousands of clones, over 70% of them seen just once. The sample was CD4+ or CD8+ T cells sorted from blood, taken in a trial of the OX40 agonist ivuxolimab. J is TRBJ2-5 and V is TRBV11-2, with TRBD2 matching 10 bases. This TCR was sampled from an adult with an advanced solid tumor such as melanoma, head and neck, liver or kidney cancer. Written as DNA, the CDR3 is TGTGCCAGCAGCTTTTACCTAGCGGGGGAAGAGACCCAGTACTTC. Translating gives CASSFYLAGEETQYF.